A selection of T cell receptor beta chains follows, all from one sample in a study of T cells in localized non-small cell lung cancer. Some clones are missing from TCRdb's copy, which holds only in-frame ones; the method was immunoSEQ multiplex PCR. The table includes about 82,000 clones, around 82% detected once. The specimen comprised PBMCs, sampled before any cancer treatment. These receptors originate from a man aged 40-75 years with stage II squamous cell lung carcinoma. CDR3s leave out the opening cysteine and the closing phenylalanine or tryptophan.

J,V,CDR3
TRBJ1-3,TRBV7-8,ASSLGDSSGNTIY
TRBJ1-1,TRBV9,ASSPGGASYTEAF
TRBJ2-2,TRBV4-2,ASLPGQGNTGELF
TRBJ2-2,TRBV5-1,ASSLVSGGNTGELF
TRBJ1-6,TRBV9,ASSVTGNSPLH
TRBJ2-1,TRBV6-8,ASSYRRRSTSGRGESNEQF
TRBJ1-1,TRBV28,ASLTTLGRTSEAF
TRBJ1-1,TRBV9,ASSRDGWNTEAF
TRBJ2-7,TRBV28,ASSSQLGPPYEQY
TRBJ1-2,TRBV18,ASSDGQGDYGYT
TRBJ1-5,TRBV19,ASSGQLRGLPEQPQH
TRBJ1-3,TRBV2,ASSEARGPGHTIY
TRBJ2-2,TRBV7-3,ASSLWEAGELF
TRBJ2-2,TRBV9,ASSVGVSGGELF